Listed below are T cell receptor beta chains from one sample, sequenced in a study of shared clonotypes between healthy human individuals. Sequenced by immunoSEQ multiplex PCR; TCRdb stores in-frame clones only, minus some. Of some 2.1 million clones in the sample, about 93% were seen once. The sample taken for sequencing was naive CD8+ T cells from PBMCs. The origin of the receptors is a young man in good health. Some clones in this sample may be carry-over from other donors' samples. Each CDR3 is given with its conserved first and last residue. A D gene is named only where the DNA matches it firmly. Size tells how often a clone was seen (once, few, many) or the class of an expanded clone, and some rows leave it out.

j_call: TRBJ1-2
cdr3_length: 14
v_call: TRBV27
d_call: TRBD1
clone_size: few
cdr3_nt: TGTGCCAGCAGTGATTTACGGACAGGGAAGGGCTACACCTTC
cdr3_aa: CASSDLRTGKGYTF

j_call: TRBJ2-3
cdr3_length: 13
v_call: TRBV19
d_call: TRBD1
clone_size: NA
cdr3_nt: TGTGCCAGTAGTTTCTACAGGGGTGATACGCAGTATTTT
cdr3_aa: CASSFYRGDTQYF

j_call: TRBJ2-5
cdr3_length: 16
v_call: TRBV27
d_call: TRBD2
clone_size: NA
cdr3_nt: TGTGCCAGCAGTCCTAGGGGGACTAGCGGAAGGGAGACCCAGTACTTC
cdr3_aa: CASSPRGTSGRETQYF

j_call: TRBJ2-3
cdr3_length: 15
v_call: TRBV10-2
d_call: NA
clone_size: NA
cdr3_nt: TGCGCCAGCAGTGAATGGGGCAGAAACACAGATACGCAGTATTTT
cdr3_aa: CASSEWGRNTDTQYF

j_call: TRBJ1-1
cdr3_length: 14
v_call: TRBV4-3
d_call: TRBD1
clone_size: NA
cdr3_nt: TGCGCCAGCAGCCAAGGCAGGGGGCTGGGTGAAGCTTTCTTT
cdr3_aa: CASSQGRGLGEAFF

j_call: TRBJ1-2
cdr3_length: 13
v_call: TRBV28
d_call: NA
clone_size: NA
cdr3_nt: TGTGCCAGCAGAGAAACAGGAGAGCGGGGCTACACCTTC
cdr3_aa: CASRETGERGYTF

j_call: TRBJ1-3
cdr3_length: 21
v_call: TRBV9
d_call: TRBD1
clone_size: NA
cdr3_nt: TGTGCCAGCAGCGACCCTCGAGGGCCTGGACAGGGGGTCGCTGTCGGAAACACCATATATTTT
cdr3_aa: CASSDPRGPGQGVAVGNTIYF

j_call: TRBJ2-3
cdr3_length: 17
v_call: TRBV9
d_call: NA
clone_size: NA
cdr3_nt: TGTGCCAGCAGCGTAGATGGGAAATTGACCAGCACAGATACGCAGTATTTT
cdr3_aa: CASSVDGKLTSTDTQYF

j_call: TRBJ1-5
cdr3_length: 14
v_call: TRBV28
d_call: NA
clone_size: NA
cdr3_nt: TGTGCCAGCAGCCGGGTTGACAGCAATCAGCCCCAGCATTTT
cdr3_aa: CASSRVDSNQPQHF

j_call: TRBJ2-7
cdr3_length: 15
v_call: TRBV28
d_call: NA
clone_size: NA
cdr3_nt: TGTGCCAGCAGCGCCTGGGGGGATCGTTACTACGAGCAGTACTTC
cdr3_aa: CASSAWGDRYYEQYF

j_call: TRBJ2-1
cdr3_length: 13
v_call: TRBV28
d_call: NA
clone_size: NA
cdr3_nt: TGTGCCAGCGGCCGTTCATCTTACAATGAGCAGTTCTTC
cdr3_aa: CASGRSSYNEQFF

j_call: TRBJ2-3
cdr3_length: 16
v_call: TRBV7-6
d_call: TRBD2
clone_size: few
cdr3_nt: TGTGCCAGCAGCTCTGGGACTAGCGGACGCACAGATACGCAGTATTTT
cdr3_aa: CASSSGTSGRTDTQYF

j_call: TRBJ2-5
cdr3_length: 14
v_call: TRBV7-9
d_call: TRBD1
clone_size: NA
cdr3_nt: TGTGCCAGCAGCCTGACAGGGGGGCAAGAGACCCAGTACTTC
cdr3_aa: CASSLTGGQETQYF

j_call: TRBJ2-7
cdr3_length: 13
v_call: TRBV12-5
d_call: NA
clone_size: NA
cdr3_nt: TGTGCTAGTGCCTGGGACCGGCCCTACGAGCAGTACTTC
cdr3_aa: CASAWDRPYEQYF

j_call: TRBJ2-7
cdr3_length: 15
v_call: TRBV7-9
d_call: NA
clone_size: NA
cdr3_nt: TGTGCCAGCCCGCCCCCGGGGGAGATGTCCTACGAGCAGTACTTC
cdr3_aa: CASPPPGEMSYEQYF

j_call: TRBJ2-1
cdr3_length: 15
v_call: TRBV11-2
d_call: TRBD2
clone_size: NA
cdr3_nt: TGTGCCAGCCACCACCGACTAGCGGCCTACAATGAGCAGTTCTTC
cdr3_aa: CASHHRLAAYNEQFF

j_call: TRBJ1-1
cdr3_length: 18
v_call: TRBV7-9
d_call: NA
clone_size: NA
cdr3_nt: TGTGCCAGCAGCTTAGGGGTGGGAACGTGGGATTGGAACACTGAAGCTTTCTTT
cdr3_aa: CASSLGVGTWDWNTEAFF

j_call: TRBJ2-7
cdr3_length: 18
v_call: TRBV27
d_call: TRBD1
clone_size: NA
cdr3_nt: TGTGCCAGCAGTACTATAAATATGGCCGGGACAGGGAACTACGAGCAGTACTTC
cdr3_aa: CASSTINMAGTGNYEQYF

j_call: TRBJ2-7
cdr3_length: 14
v_call: TRBV7-9
d_call: NA
clone_size: NA
cdr3_nt: TGTGCCAGCACCGACGGTACGGGGCCCTACGAGCAGTACTTC
cdr3_aa: CASTDGTGPYEQYF

j_call: TRBJ1-1
cdr3_length: 11
v_call: TRBV7-9
d_call: NA
clone_size: few
cdr3_nt: TGTGCCAGCAGCTTACAGCTTGAAGCTTTCTTT
cdr3_aa: CASSLQLEAFF

j_call: TRBJ2-5
cdr3_length: 14
v_call: TRBV27
d_call: NA
clone_size: NA
cdr3_nt: TGTGCCAGCAGTTTATCGGTTCTGGGAGAGACCCAGTACTTC
cdr3_aa: CASSLSVLGETQYF

j_call: TRBJ2-1
cdr3_length: 19
v_call: TRBV27
d_call: TRBD2
clone_size: NA
cdr3_nt: TGTGCCAGCAGTTTATTTGGGACTAGCGGGAGTGGGATTGGGAATGAGCAGTTCTTC
cdr3_aa: CASSLFGTSGSGIGNEQFF

j_call: TRBJ2-7
cdr3_length: 13
v_call: TRBV7-9
d_call: NA
clone_size: once
cdr3_nt: TGTGCCAGCAGCCTAGGGGGAGGAGGCGAGCAGTACTTC
cdr3_aa: CASSLGGGGEQYF

j_call: TRBJ1-2
cdr3_length: 16
v_call: TRBV7-9
d_call: NA
clone_size: few
cdr3_nt: TGTGCCAGCAGCTCGGCCTTTGGGTTTCAGTATCCGAGCTACACCTTC
cdr3_aa: CASSSAFGFQYPSYTF

j_call: TRBJ2-1
cdr3_length: 16
v_call: TRBV28
d_call: TRBD1
clone_size: NA
cdr3_nt: TGTGCCAGCAGCTTCCCTGGGCAGGGGGCCTACAATGAGCAGTTCTTC
cdr3_aa: CASSFPGQGAYNEQFF

j_call: TRBJ1-2
cdr3_length: 14
v_call: TRBV4-3
d_call: NA
clone_size: NA
cdr3_nt: TGCGCCAGCAGCGGGAGGGGGGCAGGCTATGGCTACACCTTC
cdr3_aa: CASSGRGAGYGYTF

j_call: TRBJ2-1
cdr3_length: 15
v_call: TRBV29-1
d_call: NA
clone_size: NA
cdr3_nt: TGCAGCGTGGTGGGTGGGGGGAGTTCCTACAATGAGCAGTTCTTC
cdr3_aa: CSVVGGGSSYNEQFF

j_call: TRBJ1-1
cdr3_length: 16
v_call: TRBV28
d_call: NA
clone_size: NA
cdr3_nt: TGTGCCAGCAGTCTCCCGGGGGGGGGCTGGAAAGTGCAAGCTTTCTTT
cdr3_aa: CASSLPGGGWKVQAFF

j_call: TRBJ2-3
cdr3_length: 16
v_call: TRBV27
d_call: TRBD2
clone_size: NA
cdr3_nt: TGTGCCAGCAGTTTTGGACTAGGCACTAGCACAGATACGCAGTATTTT
cdr3_aa: CASSFGLGTSTDTQYF

j_call: TRBJ2-7
cdr3_length: 16
v_call: TRBV5-1
d_call: TRBD1
clone_size: NA
cdr3_nt: TGCGCCAGCAGCTCTACAGGGGTCCTTGGGTCCTACGAGCAGTACTTC
cdr3_aa: CASSSTGVLGSYEQYF

j_call: TRBJ2-7
cdr3_length: 13
v_call: TRBV29-1
d_call: NA
clone_size: NA
cdr3_nt: TGCAGCGTTGAAAAGGGATCCCCCTACGAGCAGTACTTC
cdr3_aa: CSVEKGSPYEQYF

j_call: TRBJ1-1
cdr3_length: 16
v_call: TRBV11-1
d_call: NA
clone_size: NA
cdr3_nt: TGTGCCAGCAGTTACGACACCAATACAGGGCGGACTGAAGCTTTCTTT
cdr3_aa: CASSYDTNTGRTEAFF

j_call: TRBJ2-3
cdr3_length: 16
v_call: TRBV28
d_call: TRBD1
clone_size: NA
cdr3_nt: TGTGCCAGCAGCGAGGACCTGGGACAGAGTTTTGATACGCAGTATTTT
cdr3_aa: CASSEDLGQSFDTQYF